The 15 T cell receptor beta chains reported below all come from one sample, sequenced in a study of tumor-infiltrating lymphocytes in primary liver carcinoma. Total RNA (roughly 540 ng) served as template for TCR beta cDNA synthesis primed by a constant-region primer. Libraries covering TCR beta were generated through three nested multiplex PCR rounds (using a slightly modified ARM-PCR). Primers for the first two PCR rounds were TRBV1-TRBV30 forward primers and a C-beta reverse primer (approximately 10 cycles per round). TCRdb redid the calling of the multiplex PCR reads with MiXCR, one entry per CDR3 protein. The sample contains more than 100,000 distinct CDR3 sequences, 60% to 70% of which appear only once. RNA and DNA were co-extracted from roughly 20-30 mg of unsorted bulk tissue. Sequencing input: liver tumor tissue from sampling region 1. The subset is: tumor region T1, superior pole. The source of these receptors is a woman aged 55 to 70 with primary liver carcinoma and hepatitis B virus infection.

This clonotype showed up many times. J is TRBJ1-1 and V is TRBV6-1; D gene ambiguous. Germline assignment: CDR1 MNHNS and CDR2 SASEGT. The CDR3 is 13 residues long. Trimming pared 4 bases from V and 2 bases from J, leaving 8 bases between. Here the CDR3 DNA reads TGTGCCAGCAGTGCGACCACAAACACTGAAGCTTTCTTT. This gives the protein CASSATTNTEAFF.

There are a few counts of this clonotype. This clone may be a read error of a much larger clone one base away. The chain has TRBV29-1 and TRBJ2-1; 11 bases align to TRBD2. The ends lost 4 bases at V and 3 bases at J; junction bases unmatched: 11. Germline assignment: CDR1 SQVTM and CDR2 ANQGSEA. The CDR3 covers 17 residues. Here the CDR3 DNA reads TGCAGCGTTGTTCGGCTAGCGGGAGGCCTCCACTACAATGAGCAGTTCTTC. Translation gives CSVVRLAGGLHYNEQFF.

This clonotype appeared a single time. Since a much larger clone is just one base distant, this may be a read error. This chain joins TRBV6-6 and TRBJ1-1; D is ambiguous. There are 9 residues in the CDR3. Looked up from germline, CDR1 is MNHNY and CDR2 is SVGAGI (reference sequence). Trimming took 8 bases from V and 7 from J, leaving 5 bases between them. The CDR3 bases are TGTGCCAGCGTGGGTGAAGCTTTCTTT. Protein product: CASVGEAFF.

This chain links TRBV28 with TRBJ2-7, with unresolved D. The V end lost 5 bases, the J end lost 0 bases, and 20 bases lay between the germline ends. The CDR3 has 17 amino acids. Germline V gene data show CDR1 as MDHEN and CDR2 as SYDVKM. In DNA, the CDR3 is TGTGCCAGCAGTCTCCCGGGTCGGGCAACGAGCTCCTACGAGCAGTACTTC. Encoded protein: CASSLPGRATSSYEQYF.

Of note for this clonotype: This sequence may be a read error, since a much larger clone differs from it by one base. The CDR3 is CASSLDREGEKLFF. The CDR3, as DNA: TGTGCCAGCAGTCTCGACAGGGAGGGTGAAAAACTGTTTTTT. J is TRBJ1-4 and V is TRBV12-3 or TRBV12-4; 7 nucleotides match TRBD1. The junction had 7 bases not matched to a gene; V was cut back by 5 bases and J by 7 bases. The CDR3 runs to 14 residues.

This rearrangement joins TRBV2 to TRBJ2-7, with unresolved D. Germline-derived CDR1 and CDR2 are SNHLY and FYNNEI. The CDR3 has 11 residues. The germline V and J ends were trimmed by 4 bases and 2 bases, with 3 bases remaining between them. CDR3 in amino acids: CASSAPYEQYF. The CDR3 region has the DNA TGTGCCAGCAGTGCGCCCTACGAGCAGTACTTC.

This clonotype showed up many times. V gene TRBV29-1 combines with J gene TRBJ2-1; no clear D. The CDR3 is 15 amino acids. Germline V gives CDR1 SQVTM, CDR2 ANQGSEA. Trimming cost V 8 bases and J 0 bases, with 17 bases left between them. CDR3 amino acids: CSYSAVGRSYNEQFF. As DNA, the CDR3 is TGCAGCTACTCGGCAGTCGGGCGCTCCTACAATGAGCAGTTCTTC.

Concerning this clonotype: A junction boundary mismatches the germline segment, possibly from a read error. The rearrangement links TRBV5-1 to TRBJ2-5; TRBD1 is a possible D gene (5 bases). CDR3 length: 14 residues. Germline V gene lookup returns CDR1 SGHRS and CDR2 YFSETQ. The DNA of the CDR3 is TGCGCCAGCATCTTGGGGCCGACCCAGGAGACCCAGTACTTC. Protein sequence: CASILGPTQETQYF.

Details on this clonotype: Sequence at one end of the junction differs from germline and may be a read error. The CDR3, as DNA: TGTGCCATCAGCCCCATCAGCGGGAGGGTAAATGAGCAGTTCTTC. This sequence encodes CAISPISGRVNEQFF. This rearrangement joins TRBV7-8 to TRBJ2-1; 10 bases are shared with TRBD2. Germline CDR1 reads SGHVS; CDR2 reads FQNEAQ. This CDR3 has 15 amino acids.

With regard to this clonotype: Likely a read error: the CDR3 ends without its conserved phenylalanine or tryptophan. The chain has TRBV10-3 and TRBJ1-5, with 10 bases aligning to TRBD1. Trimming removed 1 base from V and 8 bases from J; junction bases left unmatched: 8. The CDR3 is 16 residues long. CDR1 is ENHRY and CDR2 is SYGVKD in the germline V gene. The CDR3 spells CAISELGQGSQKPQHY. The CDR3 DNA sequence: TGTGCCATCAGTGAGTTGGGACAGGGGTCCCAAAAGCCCCAGCATTAT.

About this clonotype itself: The junction differs from germline at one of its ends, possibly a read error. The chain links TRBV10-3 to TRBJ2-2; 10 nucleotides agree with TRBD1. The CDR3 extends over 17 amino acids. From germline, CDR1 is ENHRY and CDR2 SYGVKD. Here the CDR3 DNA reads TGTGTCATCAGCCCCACTCGACAGGGGGCGTCCAGCGGGGAGCTGTTTTTC. Protein sequence: CVISPTRQGASSGELFF.

In the case of this clonotype: One end of the junction varies from germline; a read error may be responsible. The rearrangement uses TRBV11-1 and TRBJ1-2; D call uncertain. CDR3 length equals 14 residues. Per germline, CDR1 SGHAT and CDR2 FQDESV (reference sequence). CDR3 region: CANSQEQTNYGYTF. CDR3 in DNA: TGTGCCAACAGCCAAGAACAGACCAACTATGGCTACACCTTC.

Regarding this clonotype: This could be a read error, since a much larger clone is one nucleotide away. Since no conserved phenylalanine or tryptophan closes the CDR3, a read error is the likely cause. The rearrangement links TRBV7-8 to TRBJ2-6; D not certain. The germline V and J ends were trimmed by 0 bases and 0 bases, with 9 bases remaining between them. CDR3 length equals 17 residues. CDR1 and CDR2 (germline): SGHVS, FQNEAQ. The CDR3 is CASSLAAWSSGANVLTL. In DNA, the CDR3 is TGTGCCAGCAGCTTAGCGGCGTGGAGCTCTGGGGCCAACGTCCTGACTTTA.

Comment on this clonotype: Possible read error: a much larger clone is one base away. The CDR3 ends on some other residue instead of the conserved phenylalanine or tryptophan, so this is likely a read error. The limits of the CDR3 on the DNA are not certain, so only TCRdb's listed CDR3 is given. V usage is TRBV5-6 and J usage is TRBJ1-2. A total of 12 residues make up the CDR3, ends included. CDR1 SGHDT and CDR2 YYEEEE come from the germline V gene. CDR3 residues: CASSLRSDAVTY.

Comment on this clonotype: The junction shows a germline mismatch at one end, possibly a read error. The chain carries TRBV11-3 and TRBJ2-7; 7 bases match TRBD2. Germline CDR1 SGHNT, CDR2 YENEEA. The CDR3 consists of 15 residues. CDR3 sequence: CASSLGGLVDYEQYF. DNA for the CDR3: TGTGCCAGCAGCTTAGGCGGACTAGTGGACTACGAGCAGTATTTC.